These 5 T cell receptor beta chains originate from one sample sequenced in a study of CD8+ T cells in alopecia areata. Extracted from the samples, RNA was reverse transcribed into cDNA to serve as the sequencing template. Measured with immunoSEQ multiplex PCR; TCRdb has only the in-frame clones, and not every one. The sample includes 95,000 to 150,000 clones, approximately 57% seen only once; the top ten take approximately 5.1%. Treatment defined: oral pan-JAK inhibitor, 5-10 mg twice daily. The specimen comprised CD4+ T cells sorted from blood, sampled at week 4, from a patient treated with tofacitinib. The receptors were sampled from a human donor with alopecia areata.

The table lists this clone with many counts. CDR3 loop: CASSTQRQEGETQYF. For the CDR3, the DNA is TGTGCCAGCAGTACACAGCGACAGGAGGGGGAGACCCAGTACTTC. This chain connects TRBV28 to TRBJ2-5; possibly TRBD1 or TRBD2 for D (6 bases each). Germline V gives CDR1 MDHEN, CDR2 SYDVKM. The CDR3 consists of 15 residues. Deletions cut 5 bases from V and 5 bases from J, with 18 bases between.

The rearrangement links TRBV11-2 to TRBJ2-7; TRBD1 agrees at 7 bases. The CDR3 runs 14 residues. Per germline, CDR1 SGHAT and CDR2 FQNNGV. With V trimmed by 3 bases and J by 6 bases, 8 bases remained unmatched. The CDR3 DNA reads as TGTGCCAGCAGCTTCGGGACAGATCACGGCGAGCAGTACTTC. The encoded protein is CASSFGTDHGEQYF.

V and J are TRBV2 and TRBJ1-1; D ambiguous. The V gene's germline CDR1 is SNHLY and CDR2 FYNNEI. The CDR3 runs 13 residues. The V end was cut by 0 bases, the J end by 4 bases, with 6 bases between. For the CDR3, the DNA is TGTGCCAGCAGTGAAGCGGGATTCACTGAAGCTTTCTTT. Protein product: CASSEAGFTEAFF.

The chain combines TRBV25-1 with TRBJ2-2; 11 bases are shared with TRBD2. V was clipped by 4 bases and J by 2 bases; unmatched bases: 3. The CDR3 is made up of 16 amino acids. Germline V CDR1 and CDR2: MGHDK, SYGVNS. CDR3 nucleotide sequence: TGTGCCAGCAGTGGTCTAGCGGGGGGAAACACCGGGGAGCTGTTTTTT. This translates into CASSGLAGGNTGELFF.

This clone has just one count. The chain joins TRBV4-2 to TRBJ2-3, with a tentative D call TRBD2 (7 bases). The CDR3 runs 20 residues. Germline V gene lookup returns CDR1 LGHNA and CDR2 YNFKEQ. Trimming took 1 base from V and 3 from J, leaving 26 bases between them. CDR3: CASSQGVRAGALRATDTQYF. The DNA of the CDR3 is TGTGCCAGCAGCCAAGGAGTACGTGCGGGGGCCCTTAGGGCGACAGATACGCAGTATTTT.